At least ten counts were recorded for the clone carrying this T cell receptor beta chain. What it recognizes is unknown. This sample was taken from a study of response to subunit inactivated influenza vaccine. This CDR3 region has 14 residues. Trimming left V 1 base short and J 2 bases short, with 8 bases between. TCRdb ran MiXCR on the RT-PCR reads and lists one entry per CDR3 protein. This sample has 650,000 to 800,000 distinct CDR3 sequences; 14% occur once, and the top ten carry less than 7%. Whole-study findings and limits: Every seasonal influenza vaccination brings in few new T cells, the authors suggested.

This chain links TRBV12-3 or TRBV12-4 with TRBJ1-1; no reliable D call. Source: PBMCs from blood, taken 14 days before vaccination. The receptor was derived from a man aged 50 or older who received an inactivated influenza vaccine. DNA of the CDR3: TGTGCCAGCAGTTTAGAAACAAGTAACACTGAAGCTTTCTTT. Protein sequence: CASSLETSNTEAFF.